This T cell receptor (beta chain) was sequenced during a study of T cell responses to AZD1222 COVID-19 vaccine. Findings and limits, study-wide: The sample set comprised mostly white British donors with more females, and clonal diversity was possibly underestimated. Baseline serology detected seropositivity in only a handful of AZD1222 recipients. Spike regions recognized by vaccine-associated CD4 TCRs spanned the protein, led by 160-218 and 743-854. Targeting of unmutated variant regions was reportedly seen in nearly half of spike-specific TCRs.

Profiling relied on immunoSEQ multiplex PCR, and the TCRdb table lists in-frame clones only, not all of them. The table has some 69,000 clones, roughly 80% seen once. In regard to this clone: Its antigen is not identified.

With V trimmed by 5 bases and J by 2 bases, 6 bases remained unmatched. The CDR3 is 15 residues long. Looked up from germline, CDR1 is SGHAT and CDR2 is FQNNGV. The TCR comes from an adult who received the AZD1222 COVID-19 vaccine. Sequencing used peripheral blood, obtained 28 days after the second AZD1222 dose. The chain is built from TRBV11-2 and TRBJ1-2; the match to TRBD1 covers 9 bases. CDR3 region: CASSLSTGGNYGYTF. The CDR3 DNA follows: TGTGCCAGCAGCCTTTCGACAGGGGGGAACTATGGCTACACCTTC.